The rows below give T cell receptor beta chains drawn from one sample of a study of T-cell reconstitution after alpha-beta-depleted transplantation in children. TCRdb re-analysed the PCR reads in MiXCR, keeping a single row per CDR3 protein. The sample shows approximately 520,000 distinct CDR3 sequences, roughly 11% of them seen only once. The input for sequencing was PBMCs, mostly from graft donor cells, taken 180 days after TCRalphabeta/CD19-depleted stem cell transplant. These receptors came from a female patient aged 2-10 years who had a stem cell transplant for aplastic anemia, so the T cells may come from the graft donor. The CDR3 runs from the conserved cysteine through the conserved F or W. Fields, in order: V gene, J gene, D gene, clone size, CDR3 protein, CDR3 DNA. D genes are given only for firm matches. Size values are once, few and many counts, or a class for expanded clones, and some rows have none.

TRBV29-1	TRBJ2-1	-	many	CSVDRANEQFF	TGCAGCGTTGATAGAGCAAATGAGCAGTTCTTC
TRBV4-3	TRBJ1-4	TRBD1	few	CASSQTHSGGEKLFF	TGCGCCAGCAGCCAGACCCATTCAGGGGGTGAAAAACTGTTTTTT
TRBV7-9	TRBJ1-4	-	-	CASSHQGVHEKLFF	TGTGCCAGCAGCCATCAAGGGGTTCATGAAAAACTGTTTTTT
TRBV3-1	TRBJ2-1	TRBD2	-	CASSLRASGNYGEQFF	TGTGCCAGCAGCCTCCGGGCTAGCGGGAATTACGGTGAGCAGTTCTTC
TRBV9	TRBJ2-1	TRBD2	few	CASSVGTTSGPYISSYNEQFF	TGTGCCAGCAGCGTAGGAACAACTAGCGGACCCTACATCAGCTCCTACAATGAGCAGTTCTTC
TRBV4-3	TRBJ2-4	-	-	CASSQDAVAKNIQYF	TGCGCCAGCAGCCAAGATGCTGTAGCCAAAAACATTCAGTACTTC
TRBV18	TRBJ1-2	-	few	CASSSFYGYTF	TGTGCCAGCTCATCCTTCTATGGCTACACCTTC
TRBV5-4	TRBJ2-1	TRBD1	-	CASSKLQGVYEQFF	TGTGCCAGCAGCAAACTGCAGGGGGTGTACGAGCAGTTCTTC
TRBV7-2	TRBJ2-3	-	-	CASSSLRLSTDTQYF	TGTGCCAGCAGCTCTCTTCGCCTTAGCACAGATACGCAGTATTTT
TRBV5-1	TRBJ2-1	TRBD1	many	CASSRDRDNEQFF	TGCGCCAGCAGCCGTGACAGGGACAATGAGCAGTTCTTC
TRBV28	TRBJ2-7	TRBD1	-	CASSLLDRGSYEQYF	TGTGCCAGCAGTTTATTAGACAGGGGTTCCTACGAGCAGTACTTC
TRBV30	TRBJ1-1	TRBD1	-	CAWRLRGTGYTEAFF	TGTGCCTGGAGACTAAGGGGGACAGGGTACACTGAAGCTTTCTTT
TRBV12-3/TRBV12-4	TRBJ1-1	-	few	CASSLSIQNTEAFF	TGTGCCAGCAGCCTCTCCATTCAGAACACTGAAGCTTTCTTT
TRBV5-1	TRBJ1-1	-	-	CASSWGTGLNTEAFF	TGCGCCAGCAGCTGGGGCACAGGGTTGAACACTGAAGCTTTCTTT
TRBV5-1	TRBJ1-1	-	few	CASSLVSIPTEAFF	TGCGCCAGCAGCTTGGTGTCGATCCCCACTGAAGCTTTCTTT
TRBV9	TRBJ2-6	-	few	CASSVSSGARGGANVLTF	TGTGCCAGCAGCGTTTCTTCGGGGGCCCGGGGAGGGGCCAACGTCCTGACTTTC
TRBV7-2	TRBJ2-7	-	-	CASSFVGGPYEQYF	TGTGCCAGCAGCTTTGTCGGGGGTCCCTACGAGCAGTACTTC